Below are 23 T cell receptor beta chains sequenced from a single sample in a study of beta chain features in type 1 diabetes (dated by TCRdb to the late 2010s). The library was generated by the immunoSEQ multiplex PCR assay. The entire amount of isolated RNA was reverse transcribed using the High Capacity cDNA Reverse Transcription Kit, so the sequenced TCRB transcripts were expressed ones. TCRdb re-hosts the immuneACCESS table, in-frame sequences only. Its copies lack some clones; in the studies checked, an unresolved V gene accounts for under half of them, and the cause for the rest is not known. The sample yields 250,000 to 400,000 clones; less than 15% were counted once. The top ten constitute roughly 7% of the sample. The specimen sequenced was central memory CD4+ T cells from blood. The receptors derive from a man aged 30 to 45 in good health.

The chain couples TRBV4-3 to TRBJ2-2, with TRBD2 matching over 10 bases. CDR3 length: 16 amino acids. Germline lookup yields CDR1 LGHNA and CDR2 YSLEER. The junction had 3 bases not matched to a gene; V was cut back by 1 base and J by 4 bases. DNA of the CDR3: TGCGCCAGCAGCCAAGGACTAGCGGGCGTCACCGGGGAGCTGTTTTTT. Amino acids: CASSQGLAGVTGELFF.

This clone was observed at least ten times. The chain couples TRBV7-9 to TRBJ2-5; no definite D call. Germline CDR1 and CDR2: SEHNR and FQNEAQ (reference sequence). The CDR3 totals 16 residues. Trimming pared 4 bases from V and 1 base from J, leaving 16 bases between. CDR3 amino acids: CASSWPIHGLQETQYF. The DNA of the CDR3 is TGTGCCAGCAGCTGGCCCATTCACGGGCTCCAAGAGACCCAGTACTTC.

This clone was picked up a small number of times. The chain joins TRBV11-2 to TRBJ1-1, with D unclear. The CDR3 runs 14 residues. Trimming took off 7 bases at V and 5 bases at J, with 17 bases between the two ends. The germline gives CDR1 SGHAT, CDR2 FQNNGV. CDR3 in amino acids: CASNQAGLGTEAFF. The CDR3 DNA sequence: TGTGCCAGCAACCAAGCCGGGTTGGGGACTGAAGCTTTCTTT. Complete variable domain (other parts from reference TRBV11-2 and TRBJ1-1): EAGVAQSPRYKIIEKRQSVAFWCNPISGHATLYWYQQILGQGPKLLIQFQNNGVVDDSQLPKDRFSAERLKGVDSTLKIQPAKLEDSAVYLCASNQAGLGTEAFFGQGTRLTVV.

This clone has more than one count but fewer than ten. This chain connects TRBV6-1 to TRBJ1-6, with D unclear. The CDR3 extends over 12 amino acids. V was clipped by 2 bases and J by 13 bases, with 9 bases between them. Germline V gives CDR1 MNHNS, CDR2 SASEGT. The CDR3 is CASSEIGPPLHF. CDR3 nucleotide sequence: TGTGCCAGCAGTGAAATCGGTCCGCCCCTCCACTTT.

This clone was recorded a few times. V and J are TRBV27 and TRBJ2-3, with D possibly matching TRBD1 (6 bases). The CDR3 is 16 residues long. V was pared by 3 bases and J by 1 base, with 14 bases between. Looked up from germline, CDR1 is MNHEY and CDR2 is SMNVEV (reference sequence). In nucleotides, the CDR3 is TGTGCCAGCAGTTTGACCCGGGACATCCGCACAGATACGCAGTATTTT. Its translation: CASSLTRDIRTDTQYF.

This clone appeared many times. The chain couples TRBV7-2 to TRBJ2-7, with 11 bases that match TRBD2. The V gene end was trimmed by 3 bases and the J gene end by 1 base; junction bases not matched to a gene: 8. The germline V gene has CDR1 SGHTA and CDR2 FQGNSA. CDR3 length equals 17 residues. The CDR3 nucleotides read TGTGCCAGCAGCTTCTTGATAGCGGGGGGGATGTCCTACGAGCAGTACTTC. Translated: CASSFLIAGGMSYEQYF.

This clone was detected only a few times. The chain recombines TRBV5-1 with TRBJ2-2; D ambiguous. In germline, CDR1 is SGHRS, CDR2 YFSETQ. Trimming cost V 4 bases and J 0 bases, with 7 bases left between them. The CDR3 spans 14 residues. The CDR3 is CASSVNSNTGELFF. The CDR3 DNA is TGCGCCAGCAGCGTGAACTCGAACACCGGGGAGCTGTTTTTT.

This clone showed up many times. In DNA, the CDR3 is TGTGCCAGCAGTTTACGAGGGACTTTCAATGAGCAGTTCTTC. This codes for CASSLRGTFNEQFF. The J gene is TRBJ2-1, the V gene TRBV28; D is perhaps TRBD2 (6 bases). V lost 2 bases, J lost 6 bases, and 11 bases lay in between. Germline CDR1 is MDHEN and CDR2 is SYDVKM. The CDR3 contains 14 residues.

Only a few counts were recorded for this clone. The chain uses TRBV11-3 and TRBJ2-5; D possibly uses TRBD1 or TRBD2 (5 bases each). CDR1 SGHNT and CDR2 YENEEA come from the germline V gene. CDR3 size: 15 residues. Trimming shortened V by 5 bases and J by 4 bases, and 17 bases separated the two germline ends. The CDR3 loop reads CASSRTTLGTETQYF. In nucleotides, the CDR3 is TGTGCCAGCAGCCGAACCACGTTGGGGACAGAGACCCAGTACTTC.

The chain is built from TRBV5-6 and TRBJ2-1, with D perhaps being TRBD1 or TRBD2 (5 bases each). V was clipped by 5 bases and J by 2 bases, with 14 bases between them. The CDR3 covers 15 residues. The germline V gene has CDR1 SGHDT and CDR2 YYEEEE. As DNA, the CDR3 is TGTGCCAGCAGTCTAGCCGGGACCGCCTACAATGAGCAGTTCTTC. Its protein product is CASSLAGTAYNEQFF.

The chain uses TRBV7-8 and TRBJ2-5; TRBD2 is a possible D gene (5 bases). CDR1 and CDR2 (germline): SGHVS, FQNEAQ. V was cut by 5 bases and J by 9 bases, with 25 bases left in between. The CDR3 length is 16 residues. CDR3 DNA sequence: TGTGCCAGCAGCCCCCTCGAGGGTGTAATCCCCGAGGCCCAGTACTTC. Protein product: CASSPLEGVIPEAQYF.

Concerning this clone: At the DNA level, this CDR3 is encoded by other sequences in the same sample as well. The chain has TRBV4-3 and TRBJ2-1; D is ambiguous. Germline values: CDR1 LGHNA, CDR2 YSLEER. The CDR3 runs 14 residues. The V end lost 0 bases, the J end lost 1 base, and 4 bases lay between the germline ends. The DNA for the CDR3 is TGCGCCAGCAGCCAAGAACATTCCTACAATGAGCAGTTCTTC. This sequence encodes CASSQEHSYNEQFF.

V gene TRBV5-8 combines with J gene TRBJ2-5; possibly TRBD2 for D (6 bases). The V and J ends lost 4 bases and 5 bases respectively, with 15 bases between them. The CDR3 is 14 residues long. Germline V gene sequence: CDR1 SGHTS, CDR2 YDEGEE. The CDR3 coding sequence is TGTGCCAGCAGCGCCGCTCGGGGGTACGAGACCCAGTACTTC. Translating gives CASSAARGYETQYF.

This clone was observed a few times. The chain carries TRBV7-3 and TRBJ1-1, with D possibly being TRBD1 (5 bases). CDR3 length: 13 residues. The V gene lost 3 bases and the J gene lost 2 bases, with 7 bases spanning the gap. Germline V gene lookup returns CDR1 SGHTA and CDR2 FQGTGA. As DNA, the CDR3 is TGTGCCAGCAGCTTGACAGAAAACACTGAAGCTTTCTTT. It yields the protein CASSLTENTEAFF.

This clone has more than one count but fewer than ten. The chain links TRBV7-3 to TRBJ2-4; 7 bases line up with TRBD1. V was clipped by 5 bases and J by 9 bases; unmatched bases: 16. CDR1 and CDR2 from the germline V gene are SGHTA and FQGTGA. The CDR3 is made up of 16 amino acids. CDR3 in amino acids: CASSPVTGYGLVIQYF. CDR3 nucleotide sequence: TGTGCCAGCAGCCCTGTGACAGGGTACGGGTTGGTCATTCAGTACTTC.

This clone has only a few counts. The chain carries TRBV5-1 and TRBJ2-5, with 8 bases fitting TRBD1. J was trimmed by 4 bases and V by 3 bases; bases with no gene match: 5. The CDR3 runs to 14 residues. The V gene's germline CDR1 is SGHRS and CDR2 YFSETQ. CDR3 residues: CASSYGQGRETQYF. In nucleotides, the CDR3 is TGCGCCAGCAGCTACGGACAGGGTAGAGAGACCCAGTACTTC. The full variable domain, with the rest looked up from reference TRBV5-1 and TRBJ2-5, is KAGVTQTPRYLIKTRGQQVTLSCSPISGHRSVSWYQQTPGQGLQFLFEYFSETQRNKGNFPGRFSGRQFSNSRSEMNVSTLELGDSALYLCASSYGQGRETQYFGPGTRLLVL.

At least ten counts were recorded for this clone. V is TRBV28 and J is TRBJ2-7; D is possibly TRBD2 (6 bases). This CDR3 has 16 amino acids. Trimming took off 2 bases at V and 3 bases at J, with 17 bases between the two ends. Germline CDR1 is MDHEN and CDR2 is SYDVKM. This CDR3 reads CASSLPSGTGGYEQYF. The CDR3 DNA sequence: TGTGCCAGCAGTTTACCTTCCGGGACCGGGGGCTACGAGCAGTACTTC.

This clone was detected only a few times. The V call is TRBV2, the J call TRBJ2-1, with 7 bases identical to TRBD2. The J segment lost 6 bases and the V segment lost 6 bases, leaving 8 bases of the junction unmatched. From germline, CDR1 is SNHLY and CDR2 FYNNEI. CDR3 size: 14 residues. The CDR3 reads CASSRGREGNEQFF. The CDR3 DNA sequence: TGTGCCAGCAGCCGGGGTAGGGAGGGCAATGAGCAGTTCTTC.

The chain joins TRBV2 to TRBJ2-1; 10 bases align to TRBD2. V trimming: 3 bases; J trimming: 8 bases; junction bases outside the gene matches: 7. This CDR3 region has 15 residues. Germline CDR1 reads SNHLY; CDR2 reads FYNNEI. The CDR3 DNA follows: TGTGCCAGCAGTGATCAGCGGGGGGGCCTCTATGAGCAGTTCTTC. Translating gives CASSDQRGGLYEQFF.

This clone appeared a few times. This chain links TRBV5-6 with TRBJ2-1; 11 positions agree with TRBD1. The CDR3 is 18 amino acids. With V trimmed by 4 bases and J by 3 bases, 12 bases remained unmatched. Per germline, CDR1 SGHDT and CDR2 YYEEEE. The CDR3: CASSRPGQGVQNYNEQFF. Here the CDR3 DNA reads TGTGCCAGCAGCAGACCGGGACAGGGGGTCCAAAACTACAATGAGCAGTTCTTC.

This clone has only a few counts. The chain is built from TRBV7-7 and TRBJ1-1; no reliable D call. CDR3 size: 14 residues. V dropped 7 bases and J dropped 6 bases, with 18 bases sitting between them. Germline V CDR1 and CDR2: SSHAT, FNYEAQ (reference sequence). The CDR3 bases are TGTGCCAGCATTAGGTCCGGGGTACGCGCTGAAGCTTTCTTT. Protein product: CASIRSGVRAEAFF.

This clone was counted only a few times. The J gene is TRBJ1-2, the V gene TRBV27, with 7 bases matching TRBD1. The CDR3 covers 18 residues. Looked up from germline, CDR1 is MNHEY and CDR2 is SMNVEV (reference sequence). J gave up 4 bases and V 0 bases, and 14 bases lay outside the gene matches. CDR3 in DNA: TGTGCCAGCAGTTTATCCGGATCCCCTATGACAGGGACCTATGGCTACACCTTC. Translated, it gives CASSLSGSPMTGTYGYTF.

The gene calls are TRBV19 and TRBJ1-4; 7 bases map to TRBD1. Germline CDR1 LNHDA, CDR2 SQIVND (reference sequence). V shed 5 bases and J 7 bases; nucleotides not matched to a gene: 7. The length of the CDR3 is 14 residues. CDR3 sequence (DNA): TGTGCCAGTAGTCCCGGGACAGTTGGTGAAAAACTGTTTTTT. This codes for CASSPGTVGEKLFF.